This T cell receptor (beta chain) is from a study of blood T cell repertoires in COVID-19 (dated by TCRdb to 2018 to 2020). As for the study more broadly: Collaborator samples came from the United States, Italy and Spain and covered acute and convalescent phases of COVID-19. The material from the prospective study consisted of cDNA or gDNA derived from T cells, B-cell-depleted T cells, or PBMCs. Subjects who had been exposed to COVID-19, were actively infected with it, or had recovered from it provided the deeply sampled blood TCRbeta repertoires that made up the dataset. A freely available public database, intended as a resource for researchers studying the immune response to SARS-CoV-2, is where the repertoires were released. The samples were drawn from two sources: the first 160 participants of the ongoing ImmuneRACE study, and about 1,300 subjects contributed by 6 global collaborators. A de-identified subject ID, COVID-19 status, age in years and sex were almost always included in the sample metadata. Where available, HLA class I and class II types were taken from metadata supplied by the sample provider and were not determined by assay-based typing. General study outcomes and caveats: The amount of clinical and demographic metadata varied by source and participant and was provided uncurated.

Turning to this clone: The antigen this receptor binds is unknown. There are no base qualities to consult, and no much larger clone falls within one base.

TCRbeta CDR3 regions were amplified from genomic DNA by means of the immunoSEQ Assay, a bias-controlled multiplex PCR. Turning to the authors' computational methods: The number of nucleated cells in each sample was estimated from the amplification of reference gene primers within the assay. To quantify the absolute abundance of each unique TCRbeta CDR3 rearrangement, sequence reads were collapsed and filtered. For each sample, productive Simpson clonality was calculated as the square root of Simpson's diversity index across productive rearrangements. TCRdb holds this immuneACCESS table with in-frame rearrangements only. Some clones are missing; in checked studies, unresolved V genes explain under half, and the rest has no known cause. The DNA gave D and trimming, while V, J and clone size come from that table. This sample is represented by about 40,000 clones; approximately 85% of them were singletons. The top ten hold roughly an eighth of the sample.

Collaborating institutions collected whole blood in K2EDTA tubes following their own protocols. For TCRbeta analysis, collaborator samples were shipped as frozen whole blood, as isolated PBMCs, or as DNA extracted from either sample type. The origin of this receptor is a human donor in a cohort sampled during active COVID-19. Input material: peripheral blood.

The CDR3 amino acid sequence is: CASGFGHFTGELFF. The DNA reads as follows: TGTGCTAGTGGTTTCGGACACTTCACCGGGGAGCTGTTTTTT. The chain is assembled from TRBV12-5 and TRBJ2-2; the best D guess is TRBD1, with 5 bases matching. V lost 3 bases and J lost 4 bases; the stretch between them is 9 bases long. The CDR3 spans 14 residues, from the cysteine through the phenylalanine. Only the CDR3 DNA stays, 42 bases, in frame from base 1. Based on the germline V gene, the CDR1 and CDR2 sequences are LGHNT and FRNRAP.